This T cell receptor beta chain was observed in a study of a mutant IDH1 vaccine in newly diagnosed glioma. The repertoire was sequenced with immunoSEQ multiplex PCR; TCRdb's copy has only in-frame clones and lacks some. Of about 51,000 clones in the sample, around three quarters were seen once. This sample's time point: baseline, week 1 (first vaccination visit). Treatment in this sample: pre-vaccination baseline after standard-of-care therapy. The germline V gene encodes CDR1 LNHDA and CDR2 SQIVND (reference sequence). V lost 7 bases and J lost 0; bases outside the gene matches: 8. The CDR3 totals 15 residues.

The rearrangement joins TRBV19 to TRBJ1-1, with 7 bases identical to TRBD1. This TCR derives from a middle-aged woman with glioma. This specimen was PBMCs, taken from a glioma patient treated with radiotherapy, temozolomide or both. The CDR3 DNA is TGTGCCAGTACCCTAGGACAGGCAATGAACACTGAAGCTTTCTTT. Its translation: CASTLGQAMNTEAFF. The full variable domain, completed using reference TRBV19 and TRBJ1-1, is DGGITQSPKYLFRKEGQNVTLSCEQNLNHDAMYWYRQDPGQGLRLIYYSQIVNDFQKGDIAEGYSVSREKKESFPLTVTSAQKNPTAFYLCASTLGQAMNTEAFFGQGTRLTVV.